These 22 T cell receptor beta chains were all obtained from the same sample, sequenced in a study of blood T cell repertoires in COVID-19. TCRdb's copy holds only in-frame clones and misses some; the assay was immunoSEQ multiplex PCR. The top ten hold about 7% of the sample, which has 180,000 or so clones, over 70% seen once. The sequencing sample was made of peripheral blood. These receptors were taken from a woman in her forties with COVID-19, enrolled during active disease.

The gene calls are TRBV11-1 and TRBJ1-1; TRBD1 might be the D (5 bases). This CDR3 spans 15 amino acids. With 1 base removed from V and 0 bases from J, the gap between germline ends came to 9 bases. Germline CDR1 reads SGHAT; CDR2 reads FQDESV (reference sequence). The CDR3 region is CASSLEATVNTEAFF. The CDR3 DNA reads as TGTGCCAGCAGCTTAGAGGCGACAGTGAACACTGAAGCTTTCTTT.

The chain carries TRBV14 and TRBJ1-3, with D unclear. CDR3 length: 12 amino acids. Deletions cut 1 base from V and 8 bases from J, with 6 bases between. The germline CDR1 and CDR2 sequences are SGHDN and FVKESK. In DNA, the CDR3 is TGTGCCAGCAGCCAAGGAGGTTACACCATATATTTT. This sequence encodes CASSQGGYTIYF.

The gene calls are TRBV18 and TRBJ2-2; the D is unclear. The CDR3 is 15 amino acids. Per the germline V gene, CDR1 is KGHSH and CDR2 is LQKENI. V dropped 2 bases and J dropped 0 bases, with 7 bases sitting between them. CDR3 nucleotides: TGTGCCAGCTCACCAGCTACGGCGAACACCGGGGAGCTGTTTTTT. Translating gives CASSPATANTGELFF. Supplemented by reference TRBV18 and TRBJ2-2, the full variable domain reads NAGVMQNPRHLVRRRGQEARLRCSPMKGHSHVYWYRQLPEEGLKFMVYLQKENIIDESGMPKERFSAEFPKEGPSILRIQQVVRGDSAAYFCASSPATANTGELFFGEGSRLTVL.

The chain combines TRBV13 with TRBJ1-2; possibly TRBD1 for D (6 bases). This CDR3 is 14 amino acids long. Trimming shortened V by 5 bases and J by 6 bases, and 16 bases separated the two germline ends. In germline, CDR1 is PRHDT, CDR2 FYEKMQ (reference sequence). DNA for the CDR3: TGTGCCAGCAGCCAACTAACTCGACAGGATGGCTACACCTTC. Protein: CASSQLTRQDGYTF. Filled out from reference TRBV13 and TRBJ1-2, the complete variable domain reads AAGVIQSPRHLIKEKRETATLKCYPIPRHDTVYWYQQGPGQDPQFLISFYEKMQSDKGSIPDRFSAQQFSDYHSELNMSSLELGDSALYFCASSQLTRQDGYTFGSGTRLTVV.

The genes are TRBV5-4 and TRBJ1-6, with TRBD1 identical over 9 bases. The CDR3 sequence is 15 residues long. The J segment lost 8 bases and the V segment lost 0 bases, leaving 3 bases of the junction unmatched. Germline V lookup: CDR1 SGHNT, CDR2 YYREEE (reference sequence). The CDR3 loop is CASSLAGTGYSPLHF. The CDR3 DNA follows: TGTGCCAGCAGCTTGGCCGGGACAGGGTATTCACCCCTCCACTTT.

This clone was detected only a few times. The chain couples TRBV6-2 or TRBV6-3 to TRBJ1-2, with D perhaps matching TRBD1 (5 bases). Trimming cost V 4 bases and J 4 bases, with 13 bases left between them. The V gene's germline CDR1 is MNHEY and CDR2 SVGEGT. This CDR3 has 14 amino acids. CDR3 nucleotides: TGTGCCAGCAGTTTTCCGAGACAGAGCTATGGCTACACCTTC. The encoded protein is CASSFPRQSYGYTF.

CDR3 DNA sequence: TGTGCCAGCAGTGTCGCGGGAGGAATGAGCGATGAGCAGTTCTTC. It codes for CASSVAGGMSDEQFF. The chain recombines TRBV7-6 with TRBJ2-1, with 8 bases identical to TRBD2. Per the germline V gene, CDR1 is SGHVS and CDR2 is FNYEAQ. The V segment lost 6 bases and the J segment 8 bases; nucleotides outside the gene matches: 12. The CDR3 runs 15 residues. The whole variable domain, remainder taken from reference TRBV7-6 and TRBJ2-1, is GAGVSQSPRYKVTKRGQDVALRCDPISGHVSLYWYRQALGQGPEFLTYFNYEAQQDKSGLPNDRFSAERPEGSISTLTIQRTEQRDSAMYRCASSVAGGMSDEQFFGPGTRLTVL.

The chain recombines TRBV25-1 with TRBJ2-5; TRBD1 matches 7 bases. CDR1 is MGHDK, CDR2 SYGVNS, per germline. CDR3 length: 14 amino acids. Germline trimming cut 5 bases from V and 1 base from J; bases unmatched to any gene: 4. CDR3 sequence reads: CASSPGQVQETQYF. Written as DNA, the CDR3 is TGTGCCAGCAGTCCCGGACAGGTCCAAGAGACCCAGTACTTC.

The V gene is TRBV4-1, the J gene TRBJ2-3; 8 bases align to TRBD2. This CDR3 spans 17 amino acids. CDR1 MGHRA and CDR2 YSYEKL come from the germline V gene. With 1 base clipped from V and 4 bases from J, the junction kept 10 bases outside the gene matches. CDR3 in DNA: TGCGCCAGCAGCCAAGTCCTACTAGCGGTTATACCAGATACGCAGTATTTT. It codes for CASSQVLLAVIPDTQYF.

Details on this clone: One end of the junction is discordant with germline, which a read error may explain. The chain carries TRBV29-1 and TRBJ2-6; D possibly corresponds to TRBD1 (6 bases). The CDR3 covers 15 residues. Germline lookup yields CDR1 SQVTM and CDR2 ANQGSEA. The CDR3 DNA follows: TGCAGCGTAGAAGACAGGCACTCTGGGGCCAACGTCCTGACTTTC. This codes for CSVEDRHSGANVLTF. The full variable domain, with the rest looked up from reference TRBV29-1 and TRBJ2-6, is SAVISQKPSRDICQRGTSLTIQCQVDSQVTMMFWYRQQPGQSLTLIATANQGSEATYESGFVIDKFPISRPNLTFSTLTVSNMSPEDSSIYLCSVEDRHSGANVLTFGAGSRLTVL.

V usage is TRBV11-2 and J usage is TRBJ2-7; 7 bases map to TRBD1. CDR3 length: 15 amino acids. The V segment lost 5 bases and the J segment 7 bases; nucleotides outside the gene matches: 14. Germline V gene sequence: CDR1 SGHAT, CDR2 FQNNGV. The CDR3 DNA sequence: TGTGCCAGCAGCCTACTGCAGGGGGAAACAGAAGAGCAGTACTTC. Its protein is CASSLLQGETEEQYF.

The CDR3 DNA reads TGTGCCAGCAGCCCCCGGTATAGCGGGAGTATGACCTACGAGCAGTACTTC. It specifies CASSPRYSGSMTYEQYF. The rearrangement uses TRBV5-8 and TRBJ2-7; TRBD2 agrees at 9 bases. The trim removed 4 bases at V and 2 bases at J, leaving 13 bases unmatched. Germline CDR1 is SGHTS and CDR2 is YDEGEE. CDR3 length: 17 amino acids. Drawing the rest from reference TRBV5-8 and TRBJ2-7, the complete variable domain is EAGVTQSPTHLIKTRGQQATLRCSPISGHTSVYWYQQALGLGLQFLLWYDEGEERNRGNFPPRFSGRQFPNYSSELNVNALELEDSALYLCASSPRYSGSMTYEQYFGPGTRLTVT.

V is TRBV5-1 and J is TRBJ2-7, with 9 bases identical to TRBD2. CDR1 is SGHRS, CDR2 YFSETQ, per germline. V shed 4 bases and J 3 bases; nucleotides not matched to a gene: 5. The CDR3 is made up of 14 amino acids. This chain's CDR3 is CASSPAGGYYEQYF. CDR3 sequence (DNA): TGCGCCAGCAGCCCGGCGGGGGGGTACTACGAGCAGTACTTC.

The chain combines TRBV28 with TRBJ2-5; 11 nucleotides align to TRBD1. Looked up from germline, CDR1 is MDHEN and CDR2 is SYDVKM. This CDR3 comprises 15 residues. V lost 6 bases and J lost 5; bases outside the gene matches: 8. CDR3 nucleotides: TGTGCCAGCAGGGACAGGGGGCCGGGTCTTGAGACCCAGTACTTC. Protein: CASRDRGPGLETQYF.

The chain employs TRBV10-2 and TRBJ1-1; D is ambiguous. In germline, CDR1 is WSHSY, CDR2 SAAADI. The V and J ends lost 2 bases and 3 bases respectively, with 7 bases between them. This CDR3 comprises 13 residues. The CDR3 sequence is CASSEERYTEAFF. CDR3 nucleotide sequence: TGCGCCAGCAGTGAGGAGAGGTACACTGAAGCTTTCTTT.

This clone was observed at least ten times. V gene TRBV7-2 combines with J gene TRBJ2-6; 14 bases fit TRBD2. The CDR3 has 20 amino acids. J was trimmed by 3 bases and V by 0 bases; bases with no gene match: 7. Germline V gene sequence: CDR1 SGHTA, CDR2 FQGNSA. The CDR3 DNA is TGTGCCAGCAGCTTAGCATCGACTAGCGGGAGGGCCGGTGGGGCCAACGTCCTGACTTTC. Its translation: CASSLASTSGRAGGANVLTF.

V gene TRBV5-1 combines with J gene TRBJ2-6; possible D gene TRBD2, 6 bases. V was trimmed by 4 bases and J by 0 bases, leaving 17 bases between them. Germline CDR1 SGHRS, CDR2 YFSETQ. This CDR3 has 18 residues. The CDR3 reads CASSPRRRGASGANVLTF. CDR3 DNA: TGCGCCAGCAGCCCCCGTAGGAGGGGCGCCTCTGGGGCCAACGTCCTGACTTTC.

The chain is built from TRBV7-9 and TRBJ2-7; D unresolved. CDR1 is SEHNR, CDR2 FQNEAQ, per germline (reference sequence). This CDR3 is built from 15 residues. V was clipped by 4 bases and J by 0 bases, with 13 bases between them. The CDR3 protein is CASSSTTASSYEQYF. CDR3 nucleotide sequence: TGTGCCAGCAGCTCAACGACCGCTAGCTCCTACGAGCAGTACTTC.

This chain joins TRBV29-1 and TRBJ1-2; 7 bases are a match to TRBD1. Germline loops: CDR1 SQVTM, CDR2 ANQGSEA. The V and J ends lost 8 bases and 5 bases, in that order; junction bases with no gene match: 5. The CDR3 runs to 11 residues. The DNA of the CDR3 is TGCAGCTGGACAGGCGAATATGGCTACACCTTC. It specifies CSWTGEYGYTF.

The chain's CDR3 is CASSQGGRAEPRNTIYF. The CDR3 coding sequence is TGCGCCAGCAGCCAAGGGGGCAGGGCGGAACCAAGAAACACCATATATTTT. The chain joins TRBV4-1 to TRBJ1-3; perhaps TRBD1 as D (5 bases). Trimming removed 1 base from V and 5 bases from J, with 18 bases in between. Per germline, CDR1 MGHRA and CDR2 YSYEKL. This CDR3 contains 17 residues.

The V call is TRBV5-1, the J call TRBJ1-1, with 10 bases lining up with TRBD1. CDR3 length: 14 amino acids. The germline V gene encodes CDR1 SGHRS and CDR2 YFSETQ. With V trimmed by 4 bases and J by 5 bases, 5 bases remained unmatched. DNA for the CDR3: TGCGCCAGCAGCCGGGGACAGGGGTGGACTGAAGCTTTCTTT. Translated, it gives CASSRGQGWTEAFF.

This chain joins TRBV27 and TRBJ2-6; 12 nucleotides agree with TRBD1. The CDR3 spans 18 residues. V trimming: 2 bases; J trimming: 3 bases; junction bases outside the gene matches: 5. The germline CDR1 and CDR2 sequences are MNHEY and SMNVEV (reference sequence). The CDR3 DNA reads TGTGCCAGCAGTTTAGCGGGACAGGGGGCGCTTGGGGCCAACGTCCTGACTTTC. This encodes CASSLAGQGALGANVLTF.